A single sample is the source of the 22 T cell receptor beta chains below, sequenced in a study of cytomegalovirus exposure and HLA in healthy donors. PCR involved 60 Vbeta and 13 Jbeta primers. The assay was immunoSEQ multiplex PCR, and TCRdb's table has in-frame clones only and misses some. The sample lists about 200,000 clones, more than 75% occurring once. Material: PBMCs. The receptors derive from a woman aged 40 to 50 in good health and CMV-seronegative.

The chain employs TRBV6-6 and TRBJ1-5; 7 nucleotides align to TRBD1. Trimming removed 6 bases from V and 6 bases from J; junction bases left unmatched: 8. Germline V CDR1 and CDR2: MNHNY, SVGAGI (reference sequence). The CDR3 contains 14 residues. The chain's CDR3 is CASRPQGQGQPQHF. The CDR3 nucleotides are TGTGCCAGCAGACCACAGGGGCAGGGTCAGCCCCAGCATTTT.

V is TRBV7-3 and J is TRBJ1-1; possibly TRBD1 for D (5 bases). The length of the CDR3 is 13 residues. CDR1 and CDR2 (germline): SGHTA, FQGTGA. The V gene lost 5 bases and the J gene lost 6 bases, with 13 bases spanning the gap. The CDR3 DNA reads TGTGCCAGCAGCCCGATGGGGCGTGCTGAAGCTTTCTTT. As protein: CASSPMGRAEAFF.

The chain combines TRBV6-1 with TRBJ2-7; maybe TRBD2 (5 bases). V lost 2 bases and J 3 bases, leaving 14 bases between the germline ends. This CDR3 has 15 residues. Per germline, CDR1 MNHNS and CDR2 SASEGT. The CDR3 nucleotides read TGTGCCAGCAGTGAATCATCGGACTCGGTCTACGAGCAGTACTTC. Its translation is CASSESSDSVYEQYF.

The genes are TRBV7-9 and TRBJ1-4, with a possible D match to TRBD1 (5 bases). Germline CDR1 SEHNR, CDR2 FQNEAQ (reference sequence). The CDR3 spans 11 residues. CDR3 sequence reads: CVYDSGEKLFF. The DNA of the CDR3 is TGTGTCTACGACAGTGGGGAAAAACTGTTTTTT.

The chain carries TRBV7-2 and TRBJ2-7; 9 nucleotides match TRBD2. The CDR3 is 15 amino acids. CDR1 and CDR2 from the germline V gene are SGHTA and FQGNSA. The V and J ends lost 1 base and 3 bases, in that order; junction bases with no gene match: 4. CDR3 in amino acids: CASSLGREGGYEQYF. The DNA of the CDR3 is TGTGCCAGCAGCTTAGGGCGGGAGGGCGGCTACGAGCAGTACTTC.

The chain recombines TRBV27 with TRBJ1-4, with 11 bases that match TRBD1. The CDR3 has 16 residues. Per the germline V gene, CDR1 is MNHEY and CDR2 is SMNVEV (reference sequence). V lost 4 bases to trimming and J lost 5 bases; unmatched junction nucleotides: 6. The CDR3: CASSSGTGGPNEKLFF. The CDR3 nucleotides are TGTGCCAGCAGTTCCGGGACAGGGGGGCCGAATGAAAAACTGTTTTTT.

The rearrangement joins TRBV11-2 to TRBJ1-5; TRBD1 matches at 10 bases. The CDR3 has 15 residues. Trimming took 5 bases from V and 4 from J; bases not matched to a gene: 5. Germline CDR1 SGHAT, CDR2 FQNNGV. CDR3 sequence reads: CASSRDRGGNQPQHF. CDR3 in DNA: TGTGCCAGCAGCCGGGACAGGGGCGGGAATCAGCCCCAGCATTTT.

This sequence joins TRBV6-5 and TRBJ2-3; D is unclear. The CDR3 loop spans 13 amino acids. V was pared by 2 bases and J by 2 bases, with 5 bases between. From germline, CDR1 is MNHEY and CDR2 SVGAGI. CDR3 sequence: CASSYGPTDTQYF. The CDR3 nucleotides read TGTGCCAGCAGTTACGGGCCCACAGATACGCAGTATTTT.

CDR3 residues: CASGLGQGVTYEQYF. The CDR3 DNA reads TGTGCTAGTGGTTTGGGCCAGGGGGTTACCTACGAGCAGTACTTC. The chain employs TRBV12-5 and TRBJ2-7; 7 bases are a match to TRBD1. The junction had 5 bases not matched to a gene; V was cut back by 1 base and J by 2 bases. The CDR3 extends over 15 amino acids. Germline CDR1 is LGHNT and CDR2 is FRNRAP.

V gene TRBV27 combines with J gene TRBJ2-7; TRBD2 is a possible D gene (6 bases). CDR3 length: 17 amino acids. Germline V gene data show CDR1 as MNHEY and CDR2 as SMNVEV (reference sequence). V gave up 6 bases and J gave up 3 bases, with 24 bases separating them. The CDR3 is CASSRSSRSGFFYEQYF. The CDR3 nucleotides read TGTGCCAGCAGCCGCTCGTCCCGGAGCGGGTTCTTCTACGAGCAGTACTTC.

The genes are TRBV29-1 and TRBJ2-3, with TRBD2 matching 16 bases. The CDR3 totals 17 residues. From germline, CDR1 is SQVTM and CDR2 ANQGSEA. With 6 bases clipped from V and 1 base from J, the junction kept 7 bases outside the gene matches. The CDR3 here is CSVLGLAGGPGTDTQYF. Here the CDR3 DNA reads TGCAGCGTACTGGGACTAGCGGGAGGGCCAGGCACAGATACGCAGTATTTT.

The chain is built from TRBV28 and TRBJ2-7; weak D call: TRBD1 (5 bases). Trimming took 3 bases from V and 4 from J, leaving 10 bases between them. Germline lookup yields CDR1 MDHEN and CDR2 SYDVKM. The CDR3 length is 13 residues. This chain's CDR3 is CASSLLDTYEQYF. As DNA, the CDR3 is TGTGCCAGCAGTTTGTTGGACACATACGAGCAGTACTTC.

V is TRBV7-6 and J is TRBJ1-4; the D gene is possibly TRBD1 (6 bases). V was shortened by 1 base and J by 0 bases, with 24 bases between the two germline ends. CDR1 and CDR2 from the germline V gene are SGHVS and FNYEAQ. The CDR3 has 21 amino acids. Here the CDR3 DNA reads TGTGCCAGCAGCTTAGGAGGGAGATGGGACAACGGCCCCACAACTAATGAAAAACTGTTTTTT. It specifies CASSLGGRWDNGPTTNEKLFF.

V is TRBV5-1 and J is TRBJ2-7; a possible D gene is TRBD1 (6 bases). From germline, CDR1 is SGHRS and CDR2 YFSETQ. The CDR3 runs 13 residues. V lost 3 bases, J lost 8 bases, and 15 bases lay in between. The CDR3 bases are TGCGCCAGCAGCTCACCTACAGGGTACAAGCAGTACTTC. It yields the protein CASSSPTGYKQYF.

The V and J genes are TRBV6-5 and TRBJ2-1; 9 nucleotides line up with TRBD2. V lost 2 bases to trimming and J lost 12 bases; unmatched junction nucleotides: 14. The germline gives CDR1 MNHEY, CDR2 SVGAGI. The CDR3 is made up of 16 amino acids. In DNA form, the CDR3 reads TGTGCCAGCAGTTACGATAGCGGGAGCCGCCCTCGGGCGCAGTTCTTC. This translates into CASSYDSGSRPRAQFF.

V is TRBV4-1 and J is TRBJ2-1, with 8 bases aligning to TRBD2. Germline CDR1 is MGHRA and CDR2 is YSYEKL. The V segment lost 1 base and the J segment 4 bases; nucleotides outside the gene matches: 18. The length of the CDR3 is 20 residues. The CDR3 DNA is TGCGCCAGCAGCCAAGTAGCGGGGCGCGGGATGCAGGGGACTTACAATGAGCAGTTCTTC. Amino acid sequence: CASSQVAGRGMQGTYNEQFF.

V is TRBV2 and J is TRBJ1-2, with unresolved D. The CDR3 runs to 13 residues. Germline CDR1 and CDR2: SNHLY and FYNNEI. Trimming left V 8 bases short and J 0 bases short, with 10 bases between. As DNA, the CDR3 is TGTGCCAGCGGGCCAGTCACTAACTATGGCTACACCTTC. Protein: CASGPVTNYGYTF.

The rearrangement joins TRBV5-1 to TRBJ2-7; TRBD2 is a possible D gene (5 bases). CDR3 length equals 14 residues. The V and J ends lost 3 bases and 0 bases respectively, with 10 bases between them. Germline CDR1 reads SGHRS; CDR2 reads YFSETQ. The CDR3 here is CASSWAGDSYEQYF. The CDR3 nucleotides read TGCGCCAGCAGCTGGGCGGGCGACTCCTACGAGCAGTACTTC.

The DNA of the CDR3 is TGCGCCAGCAGCGAAGGGGGCGCCGGTCAGCCCCAGCATTTT. Amino acids: CASSEGGAGQPQHF. The V and J genes are TRBV5-1 and TRBJ1-5; 7 bases agree with TRBD1. The CDR3 contains 14 residues. Germline V gene lookup returns CDR1 SGHRS and CDR2 YFSETQ. With 4 bases clipped from V and 6 bases from J, the junction kept 7 bases outside the gene matches.

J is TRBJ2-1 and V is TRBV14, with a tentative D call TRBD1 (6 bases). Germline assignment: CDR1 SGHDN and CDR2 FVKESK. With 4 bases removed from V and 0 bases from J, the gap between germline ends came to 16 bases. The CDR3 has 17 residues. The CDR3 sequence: CASSPTGPQSSYNEQFF. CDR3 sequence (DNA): TGTGCCAGCAGCCCGACAGGACCCCAGAGCTCCTACAATGAGCAGTTCTTC.

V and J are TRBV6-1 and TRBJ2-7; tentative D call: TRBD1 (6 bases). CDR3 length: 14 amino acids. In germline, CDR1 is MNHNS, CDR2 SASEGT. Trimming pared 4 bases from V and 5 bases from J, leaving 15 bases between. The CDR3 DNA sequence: TGTGCCAGCAGTGTCCTTGACAGGTCCGACGAGCAGTACTTC. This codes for CASSVLDRSDEQYF.

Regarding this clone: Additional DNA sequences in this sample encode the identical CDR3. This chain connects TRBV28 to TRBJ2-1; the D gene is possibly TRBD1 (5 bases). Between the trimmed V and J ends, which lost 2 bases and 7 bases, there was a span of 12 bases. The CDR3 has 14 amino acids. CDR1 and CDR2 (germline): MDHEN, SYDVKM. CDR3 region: CASSLGRAGNEQFF. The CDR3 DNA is TGTGCCAGCAGTTTAGGCAGGGCCGGGAATGAGCAGTTCTTC. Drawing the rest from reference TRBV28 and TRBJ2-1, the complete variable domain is DVKVTQSSRYLVKRTGEKVFLECVQDMDHENMFWYRQDPGLGLRLIYFSYDVKMKEKGDIPEGYSVSREKKERFSLILESASTNQTSMYLCASSLGRAGNEQFFGPGTRLTVL.